Listed here is a single T cell receptor beta chain. The antigen remains undetermined. The data originate from a study of shared clonotypes between healthy human individuals. Study-level findings and limits: Tissues were not sampled, only blood, and their repertoires likely differ. The donor pool, a small one, limited the genetic and exposure-history diversity represented.

Trimming removed 5 bases at V and 1 base at J, with 8 bases between. CDR1 is SGHAT and CDR2 is FQNNGV in the germline V gene. CDR3 size: 13 residues. The team ran DNA from unsorted PBMCs on ten immunoSEQ deep assay plates for sequencing. Method: immunoSEQ multiplex PCR; TCRdb's copy keeps in-frame clones and lacks some. The sample includes about half a million clones, about 85% of them seen just once. The TCR sequence derives from a woman aged 40 to 50 in good health. Some clones in this sample may be carry-over from other donors' samples. The sample taken for sequencing was PBMCs. The chain couples TRBV11-2 to TRBJ1-1, with unresolved D. The chain's CDR3 is CASSGGPNTEAFF. The DNA of the CDR3 is TGTGCCAGCAGCGGAGGGCCGAACACTGAAGCTTTCTTT. Full variable domain (outside the CDR3, taken from reference TRBV11-2 and TRBJ1-1): EAGVAQSPRYKIIEKRQSVAFWCNPISGHATLYWYQQILGQGPKLLIQFQNNGVVDDSQLPKDRFSAERLKGVDSTLKIQPAKLEDSAVYLCASSGGPNTEAFFGQGTRLTVV.